This TCR beta chain appears in the sequencing data of a study of blood T cell repertoires in COVID-19. TCRdb keeps only in-frame clones here, not all; method: immunoSEQ multiplex PCR. The sample holds fewer than 250,000 clones, 70% to 90% seen once. V was clipped by 4 bases and J by 2 bases; unmatched bases: 6. The germline V gene has CDR1 MNHEY and CDR2 SVGAGI. The CDR3 covers 15 residues. The V gene is TRBV6-5, the J gene TRBJ2-7; 9 bases agree with TRBD2. The sequencing sample was made of peripheral blood. The receptor was isolated from a man in his fifties with acute or convalescent COVID-19. CDR3 loop: CASSSPSGDPYEQYF. DNA for the CDR3: TGTGCCAGCAGTTCCCCTAGCGGGGATCCCTACGAGCAGTACTTC.